These T cell receptor beta chains were read from a single sample in a study of T cells in Graves' hyperthyroidism and ophthalmopathy. TCRdb fed the multiplex PCR reads into MiXCR, producing one record per CDR3 protein. Of some 700,000 distinct CDR3 sequences in the sample, 17% were seen once. The material sequenced was blood. Receptor source: a man between 50 and 59 years old with Graves' hyperthyroidism. CDR3s include the opening cysteine and the closing phenylalanine or tryptophan. D genes are given only for firm matches. Rows may omit the clone size; those that give it use once, few, many or a size class.

d_call | clone_size | j_call | v_call | cdr3_nt | cdr3_aa
NA | many | TRBJ2-3 | TRBV11-2 | TGTGCCAGCAGCTACCCGGGGACCGCCACAGATACGCAGTATTTT | CASSYPGTATDTQYF
NA | many | TRBJ1-3 | TRBV11-2 | TGTGCCAGCAGACCTTACAGGGTTGGAAACACCATATATTTT | CASRPYRVGNTIYF
TRBD2 | NA | TRBJ2-1 | TRBV30 | TGTGCCTGGAGTGTCGGAGGGACTAGCGGGAATGAGCAGTTCTTC | CAWSVGGTSGNEQFF
NA | NA | TRBJ2-1 | TRBV28 | TGTGCCAGCAGTGAATTCGAGGGGAATGAGCAGTTCTTC | CASSEFEGNEQFF
TRBD1 | many | TRBJ1-4 | TRBV6-1 | TGTGCCAGCAGTACAGGGGGGTCTAATGAAAAACTGTTTTTT | CASSTGGSNEKLFF
NA | NA | TRBJ1-1 | TRBV6-2/TRBV6-3 | TGTGCCAGCAGTCCATGGTATGGGGGCACTGAAGCTTTCTTT | CASSPWYGGTEAFF
NA | few | TRBJ1-1 | TRBV30 | TGTGCCTGGAGCAAGGTAGGGGAAAACACTGAAGCTTTCTTT | CAWSKVGENTEAFF
TRBD1 | many | TRBJ2-2 | TRBV2 | TGTGCCAGCAACCCCGGGACAGGGGGTATAGGGGAGCTGTTTTTT | CASNPGTGGIGELFF
NA | NA | TRBJ2-1 | TRBV10-1 | TGCGCCAGCAGTGGATCTGACGCGAGCTCCTACAATGAGCAGTTCTTC | CASSGSDASSYNEQFF
NA | few | TRBJ2-5 | TRBV9 | TGTGCCAGCAGCTCCAACCCCCACCCTCAAGAGACCCAGTACTTC | CASSSNPHPQETQYF
NA | few | TRBJ2-3 | TRBV20-1 | TGCAGTGGGAGTCCAGGGACAGATACGCAGTATTTT | CSGSPGTDTQYF
NA | many | TRBJ1-2 | TRBV10-3 | TGTGCCATCAGTGATAAGGACAGAAGCTATGGCTACACCTTC | CAISDKDRSYGYTF
TRBD2 | NA | TRBJ2-7 | TRBV7-9 | TGTGCCAGCAGCCGAAGACTAGCGGGAGGGAGGGGCTCCTACGAGCAGCACTTC | CASSRRLAGGRGSYEQHF
NA | NA | TRBJ2-2 | TRBV6-2/TRBV6-3 | TGTGCCAGCAGTGGGCCGACAGACAACACCGGGGAGCTGTTTTTT | CASSGPTDNTGELFF
TRBD2 | many | TRBJ2-1 | TRBV16 | TGTGCCAGCAGCCAATTGGATAGCGGGAGCGATGAGCAGTTCTTC | CASSQLDSGSDEQFF
NA | many | TRBJ2-3 | TRBV7-8 | TGTGCCAGCAGGGTCTTTGGGGCGGTAAGCACAGATACGCAGTATTTT | CASRVFGAVSTDTQYF
NA | many | TRBJ1-1 | TRBV6-7 | TGTGCCAGCAGCTTGACCCCGCGCTCTGAAGCTTTCTTT | CASSLTPRSEAFF
NA | many | TRBJ1-1 | TRBV19 | TGTGCCAGTAGTATCAACATGGGCACTGAAGCTTTCTTT | CASSINMGTEAFF
NA | NA | TRBJ1-6 | TRBV4-3 | TGCGCCAGCAGCCATCCCCTGCAATTCGGTTCACCCCTCCACTTT | CASSHPLQFGSPLHF
NA | many | TRBJ2-3 | TRBV5-1 | TGCGCCAGCAGCTTTCCGCGCGGACGGAGGTCCCCCACAGATACGCAGTATTTT | CASSFPRGRRSPTDTQYF
NA | many | TRBJ2-4 | TRBV10-3 | TGTGCCATCTGGGAAGGCGGGTCTCTTCTAGCCAAAAACATTCAGTACTTC | CAIWEGGSLLAKNIQYF
NA | few | TRBJ1-5 | TRBV6-1 | TGTGCCAGCAGTGAAGCGCAGACACTGAATCAGCCCCAGCATTTT | CASSEAQTLNQPQHF
TRBD1 | few | TRBJ2-7 | TRBV28 | TGTGCCAGCAGTCCCTCGACAGGGGGCATGTACGAGCAGTACTTC | CASSPSTGGMYEQYF
TRBD1 | NA | TRBJ2-7 | TRBV7-2 | TGTGCCAGCAGCTCCTACAGGGGCTACGAGCAGTACTTC | CASSSYRGYEQYF
NA | NA | TRBJ1-4 | TRBV6-1 | TGTGCCAGCAGGGTAGGACGGGGTAATGAAAAACTGTTTTTT | CASRVGRGNEKLFF
TRBD2 | NA | TRBJ2-7 | TRBV20-1 | TGCAGTGCAGAGCCTAGCGGGAGGTCTAACGAGCAGTACTTC | CSAEPSGRSNEQYF
TRBD1 | many | TRBJ1-2 | TRBV6-2/TRBV6-3 | TGTGCCAGCAGGGGACAGGGCTTTGGTGGCTACACCTTC | CASRGQGFGGYTF
TRBD1 | NA | TRBJ2-7 | TRBV18 | TGTGCCAGCTCACCGACAGGGGCCTACGAGCAGTACTTC | CASSPTGAYEQYF
NA | NA | TRBJ2-1 | TRBV28 | TGTGCCAGCAGTTTTGGCGCAGTACGGTTCTTC | CASSFGAVRFF
NA | once | TRBJ2-1 | TRBV11-2 | TGTGCCAGCAGCTTAGACGGGGGGCAGTTCTTC | CASSLDGGQFF
TRBD1 | few | TRBJ1-5 | TRBV28 | TGTGCCAGCAGTTTTGAAACAGGGGGGGTTCAGCCCCAGCATTTT | CASSFETGGVQPQHF
NA | many | TRBJ1-1 | TRBV9 | TGTGCCAGCAGCGTAGATGGGGGGCGGAACACTGAAGCTTTCTTT | CASSVDGGRNTEAFF
TRBD1 | many | TRBJ2-5 | TRBV12-3/TRBV12-4 | TGTGCCAGCAGGAACAGGGGGCGCCCAGAGGAGACCCAGTACTTC | CASRNRGRPEETQYF
TRBD1 | many | TRBJ1-2 | TRBV2 | TGTGCCAGCAGTCCGGGACAGATCTATGGCTACACCTTC | CASSPGQIYGYTF
NA | few | TRBJ1-6 | TRBV10-1 | TGCGCCAGCAGTGTAGATACCATGGACTCACCCCTCCACTTT | CASSVDTMDSPLHF
NA | many | TRBJ2-7 | TRBV7-2 | TGTGCCAGCAGCTTTCAGGAGGTAGCCGGTGAGCAGTACTTC | CASSFQEVAGEQYF
NA | NA | TRBJ1-5 | TRBV7-6 | TGTGCCAGCAGCTTAGCTGGTCGGCAGGGGAGTGGCAATCAGCCCCAGCATTTT | CASSLAGRQGSGNQPQHF
TRBD2 | NA | TRBJ2-2 | TRBV4-1 | TGCGCCAGCAGCCCCCAGCCCGGGACTAGCGGGTCTACCGGGGAGCTGTTTTTT | CASSPQPGTSGSTGELFF
NA | NA | TRBJ2-1 | TRBV20-1 | TGCAGTGCTAGAGATCTTGGGGCTAGCGCCTACAATGAGCAGTTCTTC | CSARDLGASAYNEQFF
NA | few | TRBJ2-1 | TRBV11-2 | TGTGCCAGCAGCTTAGGACGCACAAGGGGACATAGGGACAATGAGCAGTTCTTC | CASSLGRTRGHRDNEQFF
NA | NA | TRBJ1-4 | TRBV7-9 | TGTGCCAGCAGCTTACTCAGAGCAACTAATGAAAAACTGTTTTTT | CASSLLRATNEKLFF
NA | many | TRBJ1-2 | TRBV7-9 | TGTGCCAGCAGTTTAGGGCTAGGGGATGGCTACACCTTC | CASSLGLGDGYTF
NA | NA | TRBJ2-5 | TRBV7-2 | TGTGCCAGCAGCCCCTCGGGACTCCGACAAGAGACCCAGTACTTC | CASSPSGLRQETQYF
NA | many | TRBJ2-7 | TRBV24-1 | TGTGCCACCAGTGATTCTAAAGCGCGGGGACTCTACGAGCAGTACTTC | CATSDSKARGLYEQYF
TRBD1 | NA | TRBJ1-5 | TRBV7-3 | TGTGCCAGCAGCTTAAGTGCACAGGGGCCCCGGGCTCCCCAGCATTTT | CASSLSAQGPRAPQHF
TRBD1 | many | TRBJ2-6 | TRBV11-2 | TGTGCCAGCAGCTCTAGGGACAGGGGATTCTCTGGGGCCAACGTCCTGACTTTC | CASSSRDRGFSGANVLTF
TRBD1 | many | TRBJ2-7 | TRBV2 | TGTGCCAGCACCAGGGGACAAGGGACAGGGACCTACGAGCAGTACTTC | CASTRGQGTGTYEQYF
TRBD1 | many | TRBJ1-1 | TRBV12-3/TRBV12-4 | TGTGCCAGCAGTTCCCCCGGGACAGCGAACACTGAAGCTTTCTTT | CASSSPGTANTEAFF
TRBD2 | NA | TRBJ2-7 | TRBV10-2 | TGCGCCAGCAGTATGGGACTAGCGGGTGTTGGCGAGCAGTACTTC | CASSMGLAGVGEQYF
NA | NA | TRBJ2-1 | TRBV7-3 | TGTGCCAGCAGCTTAGTAGGGACCTCCTACAATGAGCAGTTCTTC | CASSLVGTSYNEQFF
TRBD2 | NA | TRBJ2-7 | TRBV30 | TGTGCCTGGTCTAGCGGAAACTCCTACGAGCAGTACTTC | CAWSSGNSYEQYF
NA | many | TRBJ2-3 | TRBV28 | TGTGCCAGCCTCGGGACAAATACCCTCACAGATACGCAGTATTTT | CASLGTNTLTDTQYF
TRBD2 | NA | TRBJ2-2 | TRBV5-6 | TGTGCCAGCAGCTCTGAGCGGGAGACCACCGGGGAGCTGTTTTTT | CASSSERETTGELFF
NA | NA | TRBJ2-3 | TRBV11-3 | TGTGCCAGCAGCTTAGTTACGTCGGGGACCAGGACAGATACGCAGTATTTT | CASSLVTSGTRTDTQYF
TRBD2 | NA | TRBJ2-1 | TRBV7-6 | TGTGCCAGCAGCTTAATGGCTAGCGGGAACAATGAGCAGTTCTTC | CASSLMASGNNEQFF
TRBD2 | NA | TRBJ2-5 | TRBV5-1 | TGCGCCAGCAGCTACGAAGGGACTAGCGGGAGCAGGGAGACCCAGTACTTC | CASSYEGTSGSRETQYF
TRBD1 | few | TRBJ2-1 | TRBV4-1 | TGCGCCAGCAGCCAAGATATTTGGACAGGGGTGAATGAGCAGTTCTTC | CASSQDIWTGVNEQFF
NA | NA | TRBJ1-4 | TRBV18 | TGTGCCAGCTCACCACCGGGGTTTAATGAAAAACTGTTTTTT | CASSPPGFNEKLFF
NA | few | TRBJ2-7 | TRBV25-1 | TGTGCCAGCAGTTCCAGGGAGTACGTCTTGGACGAGCAGTACTTC | CASSSREYVLDEQYF
TRBD1 | few | TRBJ2-7 | TRBV4-1 | TGCGCCAGCAGCCAAGAGTTCAGGGGGCCCTACGAGCAGTACTTC | CASSQEFRGPYEQYF